This T cell receptor (beta chain) was captured by sequencing in a study of immune cell composition in non-small cell lung cancer. Overall study context: Lung adenocarcinoma or squamous carcinoma made up most tumours.

Whole-study findings and limits: It was not proven that tumour-reactive clones equal dominant tumour-associated clones. Clones >0.5% enriched in tumour were rarer in adenocarcinoma (about 35%) than squamous (approximately 80%). No significant correlation existed between pack-years smoked and tumour clonality.

Libraries were prepared by immunoSEQ multiplex PCR; TCRdb keeps only in-frame clonotypes and omits some of them. The table records 4,000 to 5,000 clones, approximately 75% of them present only once. The CDR3 spans 11 residues. The germline gives CDR1 MNHEY, CDR2 SVGAGI. The germline V and J ends were trimmed by 4 bases and 8 bases, with 5 bases remaining between them. Remarks on this clone: The antigen is not known.

Normal lung was taken at the farthest possible site, at least 3 cm from tumour. The source is a human donor with non-small cell lung cancer. The sequenced material came from non-adjacent lung tissue. This chain connects TRBV6-5 to TRBJ1-4; D is uncertain. DNA for the CDR3: TGTGCCAGCAGTTTCGGCGAAAAACTGTTTTTT. Translation: CASSFGEKLFF.